This T cell receptor (beta chain) was captured in a study of cytomegalovirus exposure and HLA in healthy donors. General study points: Among TCR sequences, most were rare, though some public TCRs appeared in many donors. The study recorded 150 to 200 TCR beta chains that were cytomegalovirus-associated. In the 120 validation repertoires, about 94% of cluster scores exceeded 0, per a later analysis. Under in vitro conditions, a few CMV-associated chains were confirmed as specific for CMV antigens.

In its sample, this clone was seen once. Its antigen remains unidentified. TCRdb's copy holds only in-frame clones and misses some; the assay was immunoSEQ multiplex PCR. The sample lists about 49,000 clones, roughly 92% occurring once. The CDR3 is 15 amino acids. The V end lost 4 bases, the J end lost 0 bases, and 11 bases lay between the germline ends. Germline assignment: CDR1 SGHAT and CDR2 FQNNGV. The source material was PBMCs. This clonotype was obtained from a man aged 18 to 35 in good health and CMV-seronegative. This chain joins TRBV11-2 and TRBJ2-3, with TRBD2 as a possible D gene (5 bases). CDR3 protein: CASSWAGRSTDTQYF. The CDR3 nucleotides read TGTGCCAGCAGCTGGGCGGGCAGGAGCACAGATACGCAGTATTTT. The whole variable domain, remainder taken from reference TRBV11-2 and TRBJ2-3, is EAGVAQSPRYKIIEKRQSVAFWCNPISGHATLYWYQQILGQGPKLLIQFQNNGVVDDSQLPKDRFSAERLKGVDSTLKIQPAKLEDSAVYLCASSWAGRSTDTQYFGPGTRLTVL.